This T cell receptor (beta chain) was sequenced for a study of T cells after yellow fever vaccination. Broader study findings: Abundant bulk-derived clonotypes could contaminate FACS-sorted repertoires.

This clonotype was seen at least ten times. Its specificity is unknown. Trimming took off 5 bases at V and 6 bases at J, with 25 bases between the two ends. Per the germline V gene, CDR1 is LNHDA and CDR2 is SQIVND (reference sequence). The CDR3 runs 17 residues. Template-switching 5'RACE yielded the TCR cDNA; a universal primer site and UMIs were added in the process. TCRdb independently ran MiXCR on the 5' RACE reads; one entry per CDR3 protein. The sample includes over 300,000 distinct CDR3 sequences, about 4% seen only once; the top ten take around 23%. The origin of this receptor is a man aged 18 to 29 who received the YFV17D yellow fever vaccine. The chain couples TRBV19 to TRBJ1-2, with D possibly TRBD1 on 5 matching bases. Sequencing used PBMCs, obtained 5 days after the yellow fever booster vaccination. CDR3 DNA sequence: TGTGCCAGTAGTCCGGGCGCTCGGGGGTATTTTTATGATGGCTACACCTTC. Its translation: CASSPGARGYFYDGYTF.